This T cell receptor beta chain originates from a study of CD8 T cells in ankylosing spondylitis. Note on this clonotype: The antigen remains unidentified.

Findings and limits, study-wide: The study looked at matched synovial fluid samples from ankylosing spondylitis patients. Disease-linked clones were reported to be significantly enriched there.

Using its own MiXCR run on the 5' RACE reads, TCRdb lists one record per CDR3 protein. Of about 120,000 distinct CDR3 sequences in the sample, about 13% are singletons; the top ten hold approximately 3.1%. This CDR3 region has 14 residues. Per the germline V gene, CDR1 is SGHRS and CDR2 is YFSETQ. V was clipped by 2 bases and J by 3 bases, with 11 bases between them. The sequence derives from a female donor with ankylosing spondylitis or in good health (not recorded which). Material for sequencing was blood, either unsorted or a sorted T cell fraction (not recorded which). The chain links TRBV5-1 to TRBJ1-1; D remains ambiguous. The CDR3 reads CASSLSPGDTEAFF. In DNA, the CDR3 is TGCGCCAGCAGCTTATCCCCCGGAGACACTGAAGCTTTCTTT.